This is a list of T cell receptor beta chains from one sample in a study of T cells after yellow fever vaccination. TCRdb reprocessed the 5' RACE reads with MiXCR, giving one entry per CDR3 protein. The table records 450,000 to 550,000 distinct CDR3 sequences, 21% of them present only once. Specimen: PBMCs, collected roughly 20 days after the first yellow fever vaccination. These receptors were obtained from a man between 18 and 29 years old who received the YFV17D yellow fever vaccine. The CDR3 runs from the conserved cysteine through the conserved F or W. The order of the fields is clone size, D gene, V gene, J gene, CDR3 protein, CDR3 DNA. D genes are given only for firm matches. Clone size appears in some rows only: once, few, many, or a class for an expanded clone.

.,.,TRBV29-1,TRBJ1-1,CSGGTPNTEAFF,TGCAGCGGGGGGACACCTAACACTGAAGCTTTCTTT
few,.,TRBV7-9,TRBJ2-5,CASSPQPQETQYF,TGTGCCAGCAGCCCGCAACCCCAAGAGACCCAGTACTTC
.,TRBD1,TRBV7-9,TRBJ2-2,CASSLAHRGTGELFF,TGTGCCAGCAGCTTAGCTCACAGGGGCACCGGGGAGCTGTTTTTT
.,.,TRBV5-1,TRBJ2-6,CASSLSAGQSLSGANVLTF,TGCGCCAGCAGCCTCTCCGCGGGGCAGTCACTCTCTGGGGCCAACGTCCTGACTTTC
few,.,TRBV4-3,TRBJ2-2,CASSREAANTGELFF,TGCGCCAGCAGCCGTGAGGCCGCGAACACCGGGGAGCTGTTTTTT
.,.,TRBV6-5,TRBJ1-2,CASFGGYGYTF,TGTGCCTCCTTTGGGGGGTATGGCTACACCTTC
.,.,TRBV5-1,TRBJ2-1,CASSILTGSSYNEQFF,TGCGCCAGCAGCATACTAACAGGGAGCTCCTACAATGAGCAGTTCTTC
many,TRBD1,TRBV12-3/TRBV12-4,TRBJ2-7,CASSLGQGAGEQYF,TGTGCCAGCAGTTTGGGTCAGGGGGCAGGGGAGCAGTACTTC
.,TRBD1,TRBV5-1,TRBJ1-5,CASSLTGQGHDQPQHF,TGCGCCAGCAGCCTTACGGGACAGGGCCACGATCAGCCCCAGCATTTT
.,.,TRBV18,TRBJ2-7,CASSPPGAGPAEQYF,TGTGCCAGCTCACCACCGGGCGCAGGCCCGGCCGAGCAGTACTTC
few,.,TRBV5-1,TRBJ2-4,CASSLSGGFLQYF,TGCGCCAGCAGCTTGTCCGGGGGCTTTCTTCAGTACTTC
few,.,TRBV6-5,TRBJ1-2,CASSYLYANYGYTF,TGTGCCAGCAGTTATTTATACGCTAACTATGGCTACACCTTC
.,.,TRBV7-9,TRBJ2-7,CASSLWTVSYEQYF,TGTGCCAGCAGCTTATGGACGGTGTCCTACGAGCAGTACTTC
few,.,TRBV15,TRBJ1-2,CATSRETTGYGYTF,TGTGCCACCAGCAGAGAGACGACAGGCTATGGCTACACCTTC
.,TRBD2,TRBV3-1,TRBJ2-4,CASSQSAGVQYF,TGTGCCAGCAGCCAGTCCGCGGGGGTTCAGTACTTC
.,.,TRBV5-6,TRBJ2-5,CASSLEAPGRETQYF,TGTGCCAGCAGCTTGGAGGCCCCGGGGCGAGAGACCCAGTACTTC
.,.,TRBV30,TRBJ1-5,CAWSHRVGQPQHF,TGTGCCTGGAGTCACAGGGTCGGTCAGCCCCAGCATTTT
.,TRBD1,TRBV12-3/TRBV12-4,TRBJ2-7,CASTFGGQGAYEQYF,TGTGCCAGCACTTTTGGGGGACAGGGAGCCTACGAGCAGTACTTC
.,.,TRBV5-1,TRBJ2-5,CASSPAGGRETQYF,TGCGCCAGCAGCCCGGCCGGGGGTCGGGAGACCCAGTACTTC
many,.,TRBV6-5,TRBJ2-7,CASSSGNSYEQYF,TGTGCCAGCAGTTCCGGGAATTCCTACGAGCAGTACTTC
many,.,TRBV6-1,TRBJ1-1,CASSEWGNGAAIEAFF,TGTGCCAGCAGTGAATGGGGCAACGGGGCGGCAATTGAAGCTTTCTTT
.,TRBD2,TRBV7-9,TRBJ2-1,CASARGETLVDEQFF,TGTGCCAGCGCGCGGGGGGAGACCCTTGTGGATGAGCAGTTCTTC
few,.,TRBV28,TRBJ2-5,CASRIGQKETQYF,TGTGCCAGCAGGATCGGGCAGAAAGAGACCCAGTACTTC
few,.,TRBV20-1,TRBJ1-1,CRSNSFTNTEAFF,TGCAGGAGTAACAGTTTCACGAACACTGAAGCTTTCTTT
few,.,TRBV5-5,TRBJ2-2,CASKRQGTGELFF,TGTGCCAGCAAACGGCAGGGGACCGGGGAGCTGTTTTTT
.,.,TRBV25-1,TRBJ2-5,CASSSFGGRETQYF,TGTGCCAGCAGTTCATTCGGGGGCCGGGAGACCCAGTACTTC
.,TRBD2,TRBV28,TRBJ2-5,CASTVGLAGGRWETQYF,TGTGCCAGCACCGTAGGGCTAGCGGGGGGTCGATGGGAGACCCAGTACTTC
.,TRBD1,TRBV29-1,TRBJ1-2,CSVGTGVNYGYTF,TGCAGCGTCGGGACAGGGGTAAACTATGGCTACACCTTC
.,TRBD2,TRBV24-1,TRBJ2-3,CATSAASGQSTDTQYF,TGTGCCACCAGTGCGGCTAGCGGGCAATCCACAGATACGCAGTATTTT
few,.,TRBV28,TRBJ1-5,CASRSNQPQHF,TGTGCCAGCCGGAGTAATCAGCCCCAGCATTTT
few,.,TRBV20-1,TRBJ1-3,CSARDRNTIYF,TGCAGTGCTAGAGATCGCAACACCATATATTTT
.,.,TRBV28,TRBJ1-5,CASLGVLSNQPQHF,TGTGCCAGCTTGGGGGTACTTAGCAATCAGCCCCAGCATTTT
many,.,TRBV4-2,TRBJ2-7,CASSQEGWGQSSYEQYF,TGTGCCAGCAGCCAAGAAGGTTGGGGGCAGAGCTCCTACGAGCAGTACTTC
.,TRBD1,TRBV7-9,TRBJ1-5,CASSGGQGNQPQHF,TGTGCCAGCAGCGGTGGACAGGGAAATCAGCCCCAGCATTTT
.,.,TRBV29-1,TRBJ1-3,CSVVKSGNTIYF,TGCAGCGTTGTAAAATCTGGAAACACCATATATTTT